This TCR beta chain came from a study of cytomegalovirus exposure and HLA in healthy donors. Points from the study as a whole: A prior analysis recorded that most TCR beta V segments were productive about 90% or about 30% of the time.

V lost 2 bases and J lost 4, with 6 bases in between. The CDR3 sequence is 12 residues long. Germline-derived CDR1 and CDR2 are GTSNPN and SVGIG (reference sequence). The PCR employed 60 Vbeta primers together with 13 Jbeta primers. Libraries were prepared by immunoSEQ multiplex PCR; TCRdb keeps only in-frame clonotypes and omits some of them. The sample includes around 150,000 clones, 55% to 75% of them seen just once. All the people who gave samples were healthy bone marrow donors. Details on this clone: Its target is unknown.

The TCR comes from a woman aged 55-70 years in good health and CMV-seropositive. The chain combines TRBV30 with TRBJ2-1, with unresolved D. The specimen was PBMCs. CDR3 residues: CAWSLPYNEQFF. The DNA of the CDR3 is TGTGCCTGGAGTCTTCCTTACAATGAGCAGTTCTTC.